These T cell receptor beta chains were read from a single sample in a study of blood T cell repertoires in COVID-19. Produced via immunoSEQ multiplex PCR; TCRdb's table is partial and in-frame only. The table shows some 35,000 clones, with 80% occurring only once. The sample consisted of peripheral blood. The receptor source for this set is an older man with acute or convalescent COVID-19. CDR3s include the opening cysteine and the closing phenylalanine or tryptophan. The D gene is left open where the match is weak. For some rows the clone size is stated as once, few or many, or as a class when expanded; others skip it.

d_call: TRBD1; clone_size: .; j_call: TRBJ2-1; v_call: TRBV5-1; cdr3_nt: TGCGCCAGCAGCGCACGTGGGACAGGGGATTGGCGTGAGCAGTTCTTC; cdr3_aa: CASSARGTGDWREQFF
d_call: .; clone_size: .; j_call: TRBJ2-3; v_call: TRBV12-3/TRBV12-4; cdr3_nt: TGTGCCAGCAGTCAGACAGATACGCAGTATTTT; cdr3_aa: CASSQTDTQYF
d_call: .; clone_size: .; j_call: TRBJ2-7; v_call: TRBV4-1; cdr3_nt: TGCGCCAGCAGCCAAGGGCTAGCTGTAACCTACGAGCAGTACTTC; cdr3_aa: CASSQGLAVTYEQYF
d_call: TRBD1; clone_size: .; j_call: TRBJ2-7; v_call: TRBV19; cdr3_nt: TGTGCCAGTAGTATAGGCTTCAACCTGGGACAGGGTTTCACCTACGAGCAGTACTTC; cdr3_aa: CASSIGFNLGQGFTYEQYF
d_call: .; clone_size: .; j_call: TRBJ1-1; v_call: TRBV14; cdr3_nt: TGTGCCAGCAGCTTCGGACAGAACACTGAAGCTTTCTTT; cdr3_aa: CASSFGQNTEAFF
d_call: TRBD1; clone_size: once; j_call: TRBJ1-4; v_call: TRBV24-1; cdr3_nt: TGTGCCACAATCGGGACAGTTTCTAATGAAAAACTGTTTTTT; cdr3_aa: CATIGTVSNEKLFF
d_call: .; clone_size: .; j_call: TRBJ1-5; v_call: TRBV9; cdr3_nt: TGTGCCAGCAGCGTATCAGGGCATAGCAATCAGCCCCAGCATTTT; cdr3_aa: CASSVSGHSNQPQHF
d_call: TRBD1; clone_size: few; j_call: TRBJ2-5; v_call: TRBV7-3; cdr3_nt: TGTGCCAGCAGCCCTAGCCCGGGACAGGGAAAGACCCAGTACTTC; cdr3_aa: CASSPSPGQGKTQYF
d_call: .; clone_size: few; j_call: TRBJ2-2; v_call: TRBV7-9; cdr3_nt: TGTGCCAGCAGCTTAGCGAGTACCGGGGAGCTGTTTTTT; cdr3_aa: CASSLASTGELFF
d_call: TRBD1; clone_size: .; j_call: TRBJ2-7; v_call: TRBV14; cdr3_nt: TGTGCCAGCAGCCAAGAAGCGACGAGACAGGGTTCCTACGAGCAGTACTTC; cdr3_aa: CASSQEATRQGSYEQYF
d_call: .; clone_size: .; j_call: TRBJ1-4; v_call: TRBV28; cdr3_nt: TGTGCCAGCAGTCAGACTGGGAGGAATGAAAAACTGTTTTTT; cdr3_aa: CASSQTGRNEKLFF
d_call: TRBD1; clone_size: few; j_call: TRBJ1-2; v_call: TRBV28; cdr3_nt: TGTGCCAGCAGTTTCTACCGGACTCAGGGGGCAAGGAACGGCTACACCTTC; cdr3_aa: CASSFYRTQGARNGYTF
d_call: .; clone_size: .; j_call: TRBJ2-3; v_call: TRBV4-3; cdr3_nt: TGCGCCAGCAGCCAAGATGGAGGGTCGCAGTATTTT; cdr3_aa: CASSQDGGSQYF
d_call: .; clone_size: .; j_call: TRBJ2-5; v_call: TRBV12-2; cdr3_nt: TGTGCAAGTCGCTTACGCGGGAGAGATGACGAGACCCAGTACTTC; cdr3_aa: CASRLRGRDDETQYF
d_call: TRBD2; clone_size: .; j_call: TRBJ2-3; v_call: TRBV5-1; cdr3_nt: TGCGCCAGCAGCCGACTAGCGGGAGACGCCGATACGCAGTATTTT; cdr3_aa: CASSRLAGDADTQYF
d_call: .; clone_size: .; j_call: TRBJ1-2; v_call: TRBV10-3; cdr3_nt: TGTGCCATCAGTGAACGAGGGAATGGCTACACCTTC; cdr3_aa: CAISERGNGYTF
d_call: .; clone_size: .; j_call: TRBJ2-3; v_call: TRBV7-2; cdr3_nt: TGTGCCAGCAGCAACCAACCACCGGGACTTGGGGGAGATACGCAGTATTTT; cdr3_aa: CASSNQPPGLGGDTQYF
d_call: TRBD2; clone_size: .; j_call: TRBJ2-5; v_call: TRBV9; cdr3_nt: TGTGCCAGCAGCGTAGGAGCTAGCGGGGGCCAAGAGACCCAGTACTTC; cdr3_aa: CASSVGASGGQETQYF
d_call: .; clone_size: .; j_call: TRBJ1-1; v_call: TRBV5-6; cdr3_nt: TGTGCCAGCAGCTTGGGAGGACAACTTATGAACACTGAAGCTTTCTTT; cdr3_aa: CASSLGGQLMNTEAFF
d_call: .; clone_size: .; j_call: TRBJ1-6; v_call: TRBV27; cdr3_nt: TGTGCCAGCAGTCCGCCCCGGGGGGCAAATTCACCCCTCCACTTT; cdr3_aa: CASSPPRGANSPLHF
d_call: .; clone_size: .; j_call: TRBJ1-4; v_call: TRBV7-2; cdr3_nt: TGTGCCAGCAGCCGTAGGTCGGGGGGTGAAAAACTGTTTTTT; cdr3_aa: CASSRRSGGEKLFF
d_call: TRBD1; clone_size: .; j_call: TRBJ2-1; v_call: TRBV6-4; cdr3_nt: TGTGCCAGCAGTGACTCCGGGACAGGGAGCTCCTACAATGAGCAGTTCTTC; cdr3_aa: CASSDSGTGSSYNEQFF
d_call: TRBD1; clone_size: .; j_call: TRBJ1-5; v_call: TRBV27; cdr3_nt: TGTGCCAGCAGTTTCCTCCGGGACAGGGTACCTCAGCCCCAGCATTTT; cdr3_aa: CASSFLRDRVPQPQHF
d_call: .; clone_size: .; j_call: TRBJ1-6; v_call: TRBV18; cdr3_nt: TGTGCCAGCTCATCCCGACAATTTCCGAATTCACCCCTCCACTTT; cdr3_aa: CASSSRQFPNSPLHF
d_call: TRBD1; clone_size: .; j_call: TRBJ1-1; v_call: TRBV7-2; cdr3_nt: TGTGCTAAAGCGAGAGCGACAGGGACGAACACTGAAGCTTTCTTT; cdr3_aa: CAKARATGTNTEAFF
d_call: TRBD2; clone_size: .; j_call: TRBJ2-7; v_call: TRBV9; cdr3_nt: TGTGCCAGCAGCGTAGGACTAGCGGGAACCTACGAGCAGTACTTC; cdr3_aa: CASSVGLAGTYEQYF
d_call: .; clone_size: .; j_call: TRBJ1-2; v_call: TRBV30; cdr3_nt: TGTGCCTGGATGTCTAGTGGGGGGTATGGCTACACCTTC; cdr3_aa: CAWMSSGGYGYTF
d_call: .; clone_size: .; j_call: TRBJ2-7; v_call: TRBV6-5; cdr3_nt: TGTGCCAGCAAACACCGCTACGAGCAGTACTTC; cdr3_aa: CASKHRYEQYF
d_call: TRBD1; clone_size: .; j_call: TRBJ1-6; v_call: TRBV5-1; cdr3_nt: TGCGCCAGCAGCCAGAGAGGGGGCAGGGGAATTTCACCCCTCCACTTT; cdr3_aa: CASSQRGGRGISPLHF
d_call: .; clone_size: .; j_call: TRBJ1-2; v_call: TRBV7-2; cdr3_nt: TGTGCCAGCACCCTCCCGCGGGACCCCGTTTCCTATGGCTACACCTTC; cdr3_aa: CASTLPRDPVSYGYTF
d_call: TRBD1; clone_size: .; j_call: TRBJ2-3; v_call: TRBV29-1; cdr3_nt: TGCAGCGTTGGGCGGGACAGGGGAACAGATACGCAGTATTTT; cdr3_aa: CSVGRDRGTDTQYF
d_call: .; clone_size: .; j_call: TRBJ2-3; v_call: TRBV12-3/TRBV12-4; cdr3_nt: TGTGCCAGCAGGATCCAGGGGCATACGCAGTATTTT; cdr3_aa: CASRIQGHTQYF
d_call: .; clone_size: .; j_call: TRBJ1-2; v_call: TRBV2; cdr3_nt: TGTGCCAGCGGATCCCGCTCTCACAGGCGCTATGGCTACACCTTC; cdr3_aa: CASGSRSHRRYGYTF
d_call: .; clone_size: .; j_call: TRBJ1-1; v_call: TRBV18; cdr3_nt: TGTGCCAGCTCACCACAGACAGGACCCAACACTGAAGCTTTCTTT; cdr3_aa: CASSPQTGPNTEAFF
d_call: .; clone_size: few; j_call: TRBJ2-1; v_call: TRBV18; cdr3_nt: TGTGCCAGCTCACCAACCCGAGCAAATGAGCAGTTCTTC; cdr3_aa: CASSPTRANEQFF
d_call: .; clone_size: .; j_call: TRBJ2-1; v_call: TRBV6-4; cdr3_nt: TGTGCCAGCAGTGACTTGGCCCTTCCTTTGGGGGCCCACAATGAGCAGTTCTTC; cdr3_aa: CASSDLALPLGAHNEQFF
d_call: .; clone_size: .; j_call: TRBJ2-3; v_call: TRBV9; cdr3_nt: TGTGCCAGCAGCTGGACAGATCACACAGATACGCAGTATTTT; cdr3_aa: CASSWTDHTDTQYF
d_call: TRBD1; clone_size: .; j_call: TRBJ2-2; v_call: TRBV7-2; cdr3_nt: TGTGCCAGCAGCTCGGGACAGGGGTACACCGGGGAGCTGTTTTTT; cdr3_aa: CASSSGQGYTGELFF